This T cell receptor (beta chain) derives from a study of T cell changes during pregnancy in multiple sclerosis. The germline CDR1 and CDR2 sequences are LGHNA and YSLEER. This CDR3 is 17 amino acids long. V gave up 3 bases and J gave up 2 bases, with 17 bases separating them. Method: immunoSEQ multiplex PCR; TCRdb's copy keeps in-frame clones and lacks some. Among around 68,000 clones listed, about nine tenths were seen once. V and J are TRBV4-3 and TRBJ1-3; TRBD1 might be the D (5 bases). This sample comprised peripheral blood, obtained in the third trimester of pregnancy. The TCR sequence derives from a female donor with multiple sclerosis, enrolled in a pregnancy study. CDR3 protein: CASSQGLWEEAGNTIYF. The CDR3, as DNA: TGCGCCAGCAGCCAGGGGCTATGGGAAGAGGCTGGAAACACCATATATTTT.